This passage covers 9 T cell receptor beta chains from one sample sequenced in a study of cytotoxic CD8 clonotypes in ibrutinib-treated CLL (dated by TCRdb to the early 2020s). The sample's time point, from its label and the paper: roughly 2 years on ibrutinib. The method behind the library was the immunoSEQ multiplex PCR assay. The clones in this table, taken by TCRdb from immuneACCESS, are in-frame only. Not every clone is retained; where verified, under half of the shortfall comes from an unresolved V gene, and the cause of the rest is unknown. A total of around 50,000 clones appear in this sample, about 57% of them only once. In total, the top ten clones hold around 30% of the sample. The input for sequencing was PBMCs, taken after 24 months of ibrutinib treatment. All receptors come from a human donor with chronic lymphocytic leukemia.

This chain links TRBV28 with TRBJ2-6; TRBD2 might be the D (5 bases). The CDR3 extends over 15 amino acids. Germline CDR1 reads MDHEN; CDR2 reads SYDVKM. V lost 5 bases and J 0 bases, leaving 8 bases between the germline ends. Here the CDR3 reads CASSKTSSGANVLTF. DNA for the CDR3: TGTGCCAGCAGTAAAACTAGCTCTGGGGCCAACGTCCTGACTTTC.

The CDR3 reads CASSLVVSLTGELFF. CDR3 nucleotides: TGTGCCAGCAGCTTAGTGGTCAGCCTCACCGGGGAGCTGTTTTTT. The chain couples TRBV7-9 to TRBJ2-2; D gene ambiguous. The germline V gene has CDR1 SEHNR and CDR2 FQNEAQ (reference sequence). The V end was cut by 1 base, the J end by 4 bases, with 10 bases between. The CDR3 runs to 15 residues.

CDR3 region: CASSNPSRADSGANVLTF. The CDR3, as DNA: TGTGCCAGTAGTAACCCCTCAAGGGCAGACTCTGGGGCCAACGTCCTGACTTTC. The rearrangement links TRBV19 to TRBJ2-6; D gene uncertain. Germline values: CDR1 LNHDA, CDR2 SQIVND (reference sequence). The CDR3 runs 18 residues. V was cut by 4 bases and J by 0 bases, with 16 bases left in between.

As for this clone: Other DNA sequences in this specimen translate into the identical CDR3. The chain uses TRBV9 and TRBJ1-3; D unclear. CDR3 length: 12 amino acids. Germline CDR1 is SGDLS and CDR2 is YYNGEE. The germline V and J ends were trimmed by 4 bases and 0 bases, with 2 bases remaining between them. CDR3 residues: CASSRSGNTIYF. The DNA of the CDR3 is TGTGCCAGCAGCCGCTCTGGAAACACCATATATTTT.

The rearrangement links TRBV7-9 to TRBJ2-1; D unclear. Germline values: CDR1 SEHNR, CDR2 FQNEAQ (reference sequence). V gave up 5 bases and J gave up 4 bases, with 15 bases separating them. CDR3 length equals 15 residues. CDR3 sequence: CASSPPGSKYNEQFF. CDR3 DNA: TGTGCCAGCAGCCCTCCTGGGTCGAAATACAATGAGCAGTTCTTC.

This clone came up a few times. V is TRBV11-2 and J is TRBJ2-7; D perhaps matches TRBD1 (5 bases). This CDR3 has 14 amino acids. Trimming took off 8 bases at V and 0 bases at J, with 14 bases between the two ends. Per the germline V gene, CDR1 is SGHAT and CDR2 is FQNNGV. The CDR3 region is CASGLGARSYEQYF. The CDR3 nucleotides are TGTGCCAGCGGTTTAGGGGCACGCTCCTACGAGCAGTACTTC.

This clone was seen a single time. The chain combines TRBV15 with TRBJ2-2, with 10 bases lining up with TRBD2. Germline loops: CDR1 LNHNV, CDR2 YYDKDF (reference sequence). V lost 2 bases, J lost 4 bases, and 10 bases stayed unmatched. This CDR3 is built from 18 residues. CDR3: CATSRQLTSGVGTGELFF. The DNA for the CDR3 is TGTGCCACCAGCAGACAATTAACTAGCGGGGTAGGCACCGGGGAGCTGTTTTTT.

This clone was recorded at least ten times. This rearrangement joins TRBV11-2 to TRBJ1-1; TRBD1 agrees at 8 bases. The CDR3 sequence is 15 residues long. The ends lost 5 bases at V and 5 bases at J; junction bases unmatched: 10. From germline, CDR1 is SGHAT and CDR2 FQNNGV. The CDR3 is CASSKLDRARTEAFF. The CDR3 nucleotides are TGTGCCAGCAGCAAACTGGACAGGGCCCGGACTGAAGCTTTCTTT.

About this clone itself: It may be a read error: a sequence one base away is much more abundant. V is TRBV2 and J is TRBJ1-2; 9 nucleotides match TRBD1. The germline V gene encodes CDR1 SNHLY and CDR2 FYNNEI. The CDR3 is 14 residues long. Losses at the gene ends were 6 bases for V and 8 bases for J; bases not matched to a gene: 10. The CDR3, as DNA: TGTGCCAGCAGGATACAGGGGGCCGTTGTCGGCTACACCTTC. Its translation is CASRIQGAVVGYTF.